This is a list of T cell receptor beta chains from one sample in a study of vaccination effects on CD4 cells after COVID-19. The antigens of these receptors remain unknown. The protocol was immunoSEQ multiplex PCR, while the TCRdb copy is restricted to in-frame clones and leaves out a portion. The sample consists of approximately 37,000 clones, around 78% of them appearing once. Sample: CD4+ T cells from PBMCs cultured with a peptide pool, taken before COVID-19 vaccination. The receptors stem from a human donor who had a prior SARS-CoV-2 infection. Each CDR3 is given with its conserved first and last residue. The order of the fields is J gene, clone size, D gene, V gene, CDR3 protein, CDR3 DNA. D genes are given only for firm matches. Clone size is given for some rows only: seen once, a few or many times, or a class if the clone is expanded.

TRBJ1-2	.	TRBD1	TRBV2	CASSLTGQGYGYTF	TGTGCCAGCAGTCTAACTGGACAGGGTTATGGCTACACCTTC
TRBJ1-1	once	TRBD1	TRBV7-7	CASSPNSQGQGGKVNTEAFF	TGTGCTAGCAGCCCAAACTCCCAAGGACAGGGGGGTAAAGTGAACACTGAAGCTTTCTTT
TRBJ2-5	.	TRBD2	TRBV5-1	CASSRTSGGGETQYF	TGCGCCAGCAGCCGAACTAGCGGGGGCGGGGAGACCCAGTACTTC
TRBJ2-3	.	.	TRBV9	CASSVSSGTDTQYF	TGTGCCAGCAGCGTATCTAGCGGCACAGATACGCAGTATTTT
TRBJ1-1	.	TRBD1	TRBV5-6	CASSLVQGGSEAFF	TGTGCCAGCAGCTTGGTTCAGGGGGGCTCTGAAGCTTTCTTT
TRBJ2-2	.	.	TRBV19	CASSMVNTGELFF	TGTGCCAGTAGTATGGTGAACACCGGGGAGCTGTTTTTT
TRBJ2-5	.	.	TRBV2	CASSPRGTQETQYF	TGTGCCAGCAGTCCCCGAGGGACCCAAGAGACCCAGTACTTC
TRBJ1-1	.	TRBD1	TRBV5-1	CASSLGDRGEAFF	TGCGCCAGCAGCTTGGGGGACAGGGGTGAAGCTTTCTTT
TRBJ1-2	.	.	TRBV12-3/TRBV12-4	CASSFALGYTF	TGTGCCAGCAGTTTCGCCTTGGGCTACACCTTC
TRBJ2-1	.	TRBD2	TRBV11-2	CASSLDGGASEQFF	TGTGCCAGCAGCTTAGACGGGGGGGCGTCTGAGCAGTTCTTC
TRBJ1-2	.	TRBD1	TRBV19	CASRLQEGAGTGYTF	TGTGCCAGTAGGCTCCAAGAGGGGGCCGGGACCGGCTACACCTTC
TRBJ1-3	.	.	TRBV4-2	CASSQESTSGNTIYF	TGTGCCAGCAGCCAAGAAAGCACGTCTGGAAACACCATATATTTT
TRBJ2-3	.	.	TRBV19	CASSIRGAHTDTQYF	TGTGCCAGTAGTATAAGGGGGGCCCACACAGATACGCAGTATTTT
TRBJ1-2	.	.	TRBV19	CASISGHPSFYGYTF	TGTGCCAGTATTTCGGGACATCCCTCCTTCTATGGCTACACCTTC
TRBJ1-5	.	.	TRBV29-1	CSVQFGGSNQPQHF	TGCAGCGTCCAGTTTGGCGGGAGCAATCAGCCCCAGCATTTT
TRBJ1-1	.	.	TRBV11-2	CASRLPARWGRNTEAFF	TGTGCCAGCAGACTCCCCGCCCGTTGGGGTAGGAACACTGAAGCTTTCTTT
TRBJ1-6	few	TRBD1	TRBV15	CATSRGTGSSPLHF	TGTGCCACCAGCAGGGGGACAGGGTCCTCACCCCTCCACTTT
TRBJ1-2	.	.	TRBV30	CAWSLEPWRDGYTF	TGTGCCTGGAGTTTAGAACCATGGAGGGATGGCTACACCTTC
TRBJ2-7	.	.	TRBV10-3	CAIQETGHWEQYF	TGTGCCATCCAGGAAACGGGACACTGGGAGCAGTACTTC
TRBJ2-7	.	TRBD1	TRBV19	CASSHRQGRAEQYF	TGTGCCAGTAGTCACCGACAGGGACGGGCCGAGCAGTACTTC
TRBJ2-7	.	.	TRBV7-2	CASSSRGAWNEQYF	TGTGCCAGCAGCTCCAGGGGGGCGTGGAACGAGCAGTACTTC
TRBJ1-2	few	TRBD1	TRBV5-1	CASSSGQGGYGYTF	TGCGCCAGCAGCTCTGGACAGGGGGGCTATGGCTACACCTTC
TRBJ1-1	.	.	TRBV21-1	CASSTQQGAEAFF	TGTGCCAGCAGCACTCAACAAGGAGCTGAAGCTTTCTTT
TRBJ2-2	.	TRBD2	TRBV7-2	CASSPRVVLAVNTGELFF	TGTGCCAGCAGCCCGAGGGTGGTACTAGCGGTAAACACCGGGGAGCTGTTTTTT
TRBJ2-7	once	.	TRBV11-3	CASSLGVSSLEQYF	TGTGCCAGCAGCTTAGGGGTTAGCAGTCTCGAGCAGTACTTC
TRBJ1-4	once	TRBD1	TRBV5-1	CASTDGTGREKLFF	TGCGCCAGCACCGACGGGACAGGGAGAGAAAAACTGTTTTTT
TRBJ2-5	.	TRBD1	TRBV5-1	CASSAPGTGGQETQYF	TGCGCCAGCAGCGCCCCCGGGACAGGGGGCCAAGAGACCCAGTACTTC
TRBJ2-3	.	TRBD2	TRBV27	CASRTSGSSTDTQYF	TGTGCCAGCAGAACTAGCGGGAGTAGCACAGATACGCAGTATTTT
TRBJ1-6	.	.	TRBV3-1/TRBV3-2	CASSLRGNNSPLHF	TGTGCCAGCAGCCTTCGGGGCAATAATTCACCCCTCCACTTT
TRBJ2-3	.	TRBD2	TRBV7-2	CASSLLLGLGTQYF	TGTGCCAGCAGCTTACTACTCGGACTAGGAACGCAGTATTTT
TRBJ2-7	.	TRBD2	TRBV4-1	CASSPHVRTSGSSPYEQYF	TGCGCCAGCAGCCCTCACGTCCGGACTAGCGGGAGTAGTCCCTACGAGCAGTACTTC
TRBJ1-4	.	.	TRBV18	CASRRGNEKLFF	TGTGCCAGCCGCCGGGGTAATGAAAAACTGTTTTTT
TRBJ2-3	few	.	TRBV7-9	CASSLSRGARTDTQYF	TGTGCCAGCAGCTTATCTCGCGGGGCCCGCACAGATACGCAGTATTTT
TRBJ2-7	.	.	TRBV5-6	CASSPPGVLGEQYF	TGTGCCAGCAGCCCCCCGGGAGTTCTAGGCGAGCAGTACTTC
TRBJ1-4	.	TRBD1	TRBV27	CASSLLSGTGGSNEKLFF	TGTGCCAGCAGTTTATTGAGTGGGACAGGGGGCTCTAATGAAAAACTGTTTTTT
TRBJ2-3	.	.	TRBV12-3/TRBV12-4	CASSLKLGTQYF	TGTGCCAGCAGCCTTAAACTAGGTACGCAGTATTTT
TRBJ2-6	.	.	TRBV2	CASRLESGANVLTF	TGTGCCAGCAGGCTCGAATCAGGGGCCAACGTCCTGACTTTC
TRBJ2-7	.	.	TRBV6-2/TRBV6-3	CASSRRSREQYF	TGTGCCAGCAGTCGACGTTCGAGGGAGCAGTACTTC
TRBJ2-2	.	.	TRBV7-9	CASSFREGAGELFF	TGTGCCAGCAGCTTTAGGGAAGGGGCCGGGGAGCTGTTTTTT
TRBJ1-1	.	.	TRBV9	CASSVEGNTEAFF	TGTGCCAGCAGCGTAGAAGGGAACACTGAAGCTTTCTTT
TRBJ2-1	.	TRBD2	TRBV11-2	CASSPWTSGGDSYNEQFF	TGTGCCAGCAGCCCCTGGACTAGCGGGGGGGACTCCTACAATGAGCAGTTCTTC
TRBJ2-6	.	TRBD1	TRBV5-1	CASSLSPPGQGYSGANVLTF	TGCGCCAGCAGCTTGTCCCCCCCGGGACAGGGATACTCTGGGGCCAACGTCCTGACTTTC
TRBJ2-3	few	.	TRBV11-2	CASSLEFRLGVHADTQYF	TGTGCCAGCAGCTTAGAATTCAGGTTGGGGGTCCATGCAGATACGCAGTATTTT
TRBJ2-5	.	TRBD1	TRBV3-1/TRBV3-2	CASSQYTGAETQYF	TGTGCCAGCAGCCAATATACAGGGGCGGAGACCCAGTACTTC
TRBJ1-4	.	.	TRBV24-1	CATSDSRATNEKLFF	TGTGCCACCAGTGATTCAAGGGCAACTAATGAAAAACTGTTTTTT
TRBJ2-1	.	.	TRBV3-1/TRBV3-2	CASSQAPTEQFF	TGTGCCAGCAGCCAAGCACCTACCGAGCAGTTCTTC
TRBJ2-1	.	.	TRBV29-1	CSVVDPWLSNEQFF	TGCAGCGTTGTTGACCCGTGGTTAAGTAATGAGCAGTTCTTC
TRBJ2-5	.	TRBD1	TRBV3-1/TRBV3-2	CASSQGGTGGAETQYF	TGTGCCAGCAGCCAAGGGGGGACAGGGGGCGCAGAGACCCAGTACTTC
TRBJ2-5	.	.	TRBV7-9	CASSFMAALQETQYF	TGTGCCAGCAGCTTTATGGCTGCCTTACAAGAGACCCAGTACTTC
TRBJ2-7	.	.	TRBV3-1/TRBV3-2	CASSQAGGQQVQYF	TGTGCCAGCAGCCAAGCCGGGGGACAGCAGGTGCAGTACTTC
TRBJ2-7	.	.	TRBV19	CASSIGIAYEQYF	TGTGCCAGTAGTATAGGGATCGCCTACGAGCAGTACTTC
TRBJ1-4	few	TRBD1	TRBV2	CASSDDRGEKLFF	TGTGCCAGCAGTGATGACAGGGGGGAAAAACTGTTTTTT
TRBJ2-1	.	TRBD1	TRBV11-3	CASSFSGQRDRGLEQFF	TGTGCCAGCAGCTTTAGCGGGCAACGGGACAGGGGGCTTGAGCAGTTCTTC
TRBJ1-4	.	TRBD1	TRBV6-2/TRBV6-3	CASSYEGAQYNEKLFF	TGTGCCAGCAGTTACGAGGGGGCGCAATATAATGAAAAACTGTTTTTT
TRBJ1-1	few	.	TRBV27	CASSSRGEAFF	TGTGCCAGCAGTTCTAGAGGTGAAGCTTTCTTT